These 27 T cell receptor beta chains were sequenced from one sample in a study of T cell responses to AZD1222 COVID-19 vaccine. Repertoires were generated with immunoSEQ multiplex PCR, while TCRdb's copy carries only in-frame clones and drops some. The sample contains about 120,000 clones, approximately 83% of which appear only once. Sequences were derived from peripheral blood, sampled on day 0 of MenACWY control vaccination. These receptors all stem from an adult in good health.

The chain uses TRBV5-4 and TRBJ2-3; no clear D. There are 14 residues in the CDR3. The V end was cut by 0 bases, the J end by 7 bases, with 12 bases between. Germline lookup yields CDR1 SGHNT and CDR2 YYREEE (reference sequence). The DNA of the CDR3 is TGTGCCAGCAGCTTGGGGCAGTCCTTTTATACGCAGTATTTT. This translates into CASSLGQSFYTQYF.

The gene calls are TRBV19 and TRBJ1-1; no reliable D call. The germline V gene encodes CDR1 LNHDA and CDR2 SQIVND (reference sequence). The V gene lost 3 bases and the J gene lost 0 bases, with 14 bases spanning the gap. The CDR3 loop spans 16 amino acids. The CDR3, as DNA: TGTGCCAGTAGTATCCTTTTCGTTCTTATGAACACTGAAGCTTTCTTT. Its protein product is CASSILFVLMNTEAFF. The full variable domain, rest sourced from reference TRBV19 and TRBJ1-1, is DGGITQSPKYLFRKEGQNVTLSCEQNLNHDAMYWYRQDPGQGLRLIYYSQIVNDFQKGDIAEGYSVSREKKESFPLTVTSAQKNPTAFYLCASSILFVLMNTEAFFGQGTRLTVV.

The chain combines TRBV7-9 with TRBJ1-1; the match to TRBD1 covers 8 bases. The trim removed 5 bases at V and 4 bases at J, leaving 12 bases unmatched. The CDR3 is 16 residues long. Per the germline V gene, CDR1 is SEHNR and CDR2 is FQNEAQ (reference sequence). The CDR3 nucleotides are TGTGCCAGCAGCGGAGACTTATACAGGGGGAGCACTGAAGCTTTCTTT. Amino acids: CASSGDLYRGSTEAFF.

The gene calls are TRBV5-1 and TRBJ2-7; maybe TRBD2 (6 bases). Per germline, CDR1 SGHRS and CDR2 YFSETQ. The CDR3 covers 16 residues. V lost 0 bases, J lost 4 bases, and 17 bases lay in between. CDR3 DNA sequence: TGCGCCAGCAGCTTGGAGGACCGCAGACTAGGGTACGAGCAGTACTTC. It codes for CASSLEDRRLGYEQYF. The full variable domain, with the rest looked up from reference TRBV5-1 and TRBJ2-7, is KAGVTQTPRYLIKTRGQQVTLSCSPISGHRSVSWYQQTPGQGLQFLFEYFSETQRNKGNFPGRFSGRQFSNSRSEMNVSTLELGDSALYLCASSLEDRRLGYEQYFGPGTRLTVT.

The V and J genes are TRBV18 and TRBJ1-1, with TRBD1 matching 12 bases. The CDR3 is made up of 16 amino acids. Germline values: CDR1 KGHSH, CDR2 LQKENI. Losses at the gene ends were 5 bases for V and 1 base for J; bases not matched to a gene: 5. The CDR3 reads CASSMGQGATNTEAFF. The CDR3, as DNA: TGTGCCAGCTCAATGGGACAGGGGGCCACGAACACTGAAGCTTTCTTT.

The chain is built from TRBV4-2 and TRBJ1-4; D possibly corresponds to TRBD1 (5 bases). The germline gives CDR1 LGHNA, CDR2 YNFKEQ. The length of the CDR3 is 16 residues. Deletions cut 4 bases from V and 8 bases from J, with 20 bases between. CDR3 sequence: CASSPGTPVLGEKLFF. The DNA of the CDR3 is TGTGCCAGCAGCCCCGGGACTCCGGTATTGGGGGAAAAACTGTTTTTT.

The genes are TRBV10-3 and TRBJ1-5; 8 bases agree with TRBD1. Germline CDR1 ENHRY, CDR2 SYGVKD. This CDR3 is 13 amino acids long. Germline trimming cut 8 bases from V and 7 bases from J; bases unmatched to any gene: 7. CDR3 sequence reads: CAIGQGAGQPQHF. The DNA for the CDR3 is TGTGCCATCGGGCAGGGGGCGGGACAGCCCCAGCATTTT.

The chain recombines TRBV5-6 with TRBJ2-7, with 7 bases identical to TRBD1. CDR1 is SGHDT and CDR2 is YYEEEE in the germline V gene. The CDR3 extends over 13 amino acids. V lost 4 bases, J lost 1 base, and 2 bases stayed unmatched. The CDR3 nucleotides are TGTGCCAGCAGCGCGGACAGGTCCTACGAGCAGTACTTC. This sequence encodes CASSADRSYEQYF.

The genes are TRBV19 and TRBJ2-5; D could derive from TRBD1 or TRBD2 (5 bases each). CDR1 LNHDA and CDR2 SQIVND come from the germline V gene (reference sequence). CDR3 length: 13 residues. V was shortened by 7 bases and J by 9 bases, with 18 bases between the two germline ends. As DNA, the CDR3 is TGTGCCAGTACCCCCGGGACGGCGGTGCCCCAGTACTTC. As protein: CASTPGTAVPQYF.

The V and J genes are TRBV20-1 and TRBJ1-1; 7 bases align to TRBD1. Looked up from germline, CDR1 is DFQATT and CDR2 is SNEGSKA (reference sequence). The trim removed 3 bases at V and 6 bases at J, leaving 10 bases unmatched. The CDR3 contains 14 residues. CDR3 amino acids: CSASRPGQGAEAFF. DNA of the CDR3: TGCAGTGCTAGTAGGCCCGGTCAGGGGGCTGAAGCTTTCTTT.

The V call is TRBV4-2, the J call TRBJ1-1; no clear D gene. Germline-derived CDR1 and CDR2 are LGHNA and YNFKEQ. The CDR3 has 15 amino acids. With 8 bases removed from V and 0 bases from J, the gap between germline ends came to 16 bases. The CDR3 DNA is TGTGCCAGCTCCCTGAGGAGGGCGGTGAACACTGAAGCTTTCTTT. Translated: CASSLRRAVNTEAFF.

As regards this clone: Sequence at one end of the junction differs from germline and may be a read error. The CDR3 region is CASSEVSGNTIYF. The CDR3 DNA sequence: TGTGCCAGCAGCGAAGTATCTGGAAACACCATATATTTT. This chain joins TRBV6-1 and TRBJ1-3; D not resolved. The CDR3 has 13 residues. CDR1 is MNHNS, CDR2 SASEGT, per germline.

This chain links TRBV6-2 or TRBV6-3 with TRBJ2-3; 10 bases map to TRBD1. This CDR3 is built from 18 residues. Germline-derived CDR1 and CDR2 are MNHEY and SVGEGT. Unmatched junction bases numbered 11, after V lost 5 bases and J lost 0 bases. CDR3 sequence: CASSPGTGVPPSTDTQYF. In DNA, the CDR3 is TGTGCCAGCAGTCCCGGGACAGGGGTACCTCCTAGCACAGATACGCAGTATTTT.

The chain combines TRBV18 with TRBJ1-2; perhaps TRBD1 as D (6 bases). CDR1 and CDR2 (germline): KGHSH, LQKENI. The CDR3 runs to 15 residues. V lost 5 bases and J lost 3, with 16 bases in between. In DNA, the CDR3 is TGTGCCAGCTCAGAAGTTGGGGGCGGCGACTATGGCTACACCTTC. Protein product: CASSEVGGGDYGYTF.

The J gene is TRBJ2-1, the V gene TRBV9, with 8 bases identical to TRBD2. V lost 0 bases to trimming and J lost 6 bases; unmatched junction nucleotides: 11. There are 17 residues in the CDR3. Germline V CDR1 and CDR2: SGDLS, YYNGEE. Written as DNA, the CDR3 is TGTGCCAGCAGCGTAGAGAGGGGGACTAGATTGGGCAATGAGCAGTTCTTC. This gives the protein CASSVERGTRLGNEQFF.

The gene calls are TRBV19 and TRBJ2-7; the D gene is possibly TRBD2 (5 bases). V lost 5 bases to trimming and J lost 4 bases, with 21 bases between them. Germline loops: CDR1 LNHDA, CDR2 SQIVND (reference sequence). The CDR3 totals 16 residues. CDR3 residues: CASSRDSGPGGYEQYF. DNA for the CDR3: TGTGCCAGTAGTCGAGATTCCGGGCCCGGCGGGTACGAGCAGTACTTC.

This clone was recorded once. V is TRBV5-1 and J is TRBJ2-2; 7 bases match TRBD1. The CDR3 has 17 residues. V dropped 4 bases and J dropped 4; count of bases not matched to a gene: 13. From germline, CDR1 is SGHRS and CDR2 YFSETQ. CDR3 region: CASSPGDRRFVTGELFF. Here the CDR3 DNA reads TGCGCCAGCAGCCCCGGGGACAGACGTTTTGTCACCGGGGAGCTGTTTTTT.

The CDR3 DNA reads as TGTGCCAGCAGTTACCACAGGGAAGGTCAGCCCCAGCATTTT. Its translation: CASSYHREGQPQHF. The V and J genes are TRBV6-2 or TRBV6-3 and TRBJ1-5, with a possible D match to TRBD1 (6 bases). Germline V gene sequence: CDR1 MNHEY, CDR2 SVGEGT. V was clipped by 2 bases and J by 6 bases, with 11 bases between them. The CDR3 runs 14 residues.

The chain combines TRBV7-2 with TRBJ2-7, with D uncertain. Trimming took 2 bases from V and 0 from J, leaving 11 bases between them. Germline CDR1 is SGHTA and CDR2 is FQGNSA. This CDR3 spans 15 amino acids. The chain's CDR3 is CASSLSYGPSYEQYF. In DNA form, the CDR3 reads TGTGCCAGCAGCTTATCTTATGGGCCCTCCTACGAGCAGTACTTC.

This rearrangement joins TRBV30 to TRBJ2-1; D ambiguous. This CDR3 is 15 amino acids long. The V end lost 0 bases, the J end lost 7 bases, and 16 bases lay between the germline ends. Germline-derived CDR1 and CDR2 are GTSNPN and SVGIG (reference sequence). Here the CDR3 DNA reads TGTGCCTGGAGTGTACAACAGATTCTTAGGAATGAGCAGTTCTTC. Protein sequence: CAWSVQQILRNEQFF.

CDR3 coding DNA: TGCGCCAGCAGCCGGAGGCGGGGGGGCCTTGGGGAGCTGTTTTTT. Protein product: CASSRRRGGLGELFF. The rearrangement joins TRBV4-3 to TRBJ2-2; TRBD2 aligns across 9 bases. CDR3 size: 15 residues. V lost 4 bases, J lost 8 bases, and 8 bases stayed unmatched. Per the germline V gene, CDR1 is LGHNA and CDR2 is YSLEER.

The chain employs TRBV24-1 and TRBJ1-2, with TRBD1 matching over 12 bases. This CDR3 spans 19 amino acids. Germline loops: CDR1 KGHDR, CDR2 SFDVKD. Trimming took 5 bases from V and 4 from J; bases not matched to a gene: 16. The CDR3 reads CATSVTPWGQGARSYGYTF. CDR3 DNA: TGTGCCACCAGTGTCACCCCTTGGGGACAGGGGGCGCGAAGCTATGGCTACACCTTC.

Only a few counts were recorded for this clone. The rearrangement uses TRBV5-1 and TRBJ1-4, with a weak D call TRBD1 (6 bases). Germline lookup yields CDR1 SGHRS and CDR2 YFSETQ. The V end was cut by 4 bases, the J end by 8 bases, with 18 bases between. The CDR3 is 15 residues long. The CDR3, as DNA: TGCGCCAGCAGCACCCAACAGGGTTTTGGAGAAAAACTGTTTTTT. Translated, it gives CASSTQQGFGEKLFF.

The CDR3 DNA reads TGTGCCAGCTCACCACCGATAGGGACTGTGAAAGAGACCCAGTACTTC. This sequence encodes CASSPPIGTVKETQYF. The rearrangement links TRBV18 to TRBJ2-5; D is possibly TRBD2 (6 bases). The CDR3 is 16 amino acids. Germline CDR1 KGHSH, CDR2 LQKENI. Deletions cut 0 bases from V and 3 bases from J, with 14 bases between.

The rearrangement joins TRBV19 to TRBJ1-1; D remains unclear. Deletions cut 3 bases from V and 1 base from J, with 6 bases between. This CDR3 has 13 amino acids. Germline V lookup: CDR1 LNHDA, CDR2 SQIVND (reference sequence). CDR3 nucleotides: TGTGCCAGTAGTATGAGGGAGAACACTGAAGCTTTCTTT. Its translation is CASSMRENTEAFF.

This clone was seen a few times. V and J are TRBV5-1 and TRBJ2-3, with D possibly TRBD1 on 6 matching bases. The CDR3 runs 14 residues. Germline CDR1 reads SGHRS; CDR2 reads YFSETQ. V was pared by 3 bases and J by 0 bases, with 8 bases between. The DNA of the CDR3 is TGCGCCAGCAGCTCAGGGGAAAGCACAGATACGCAGTATTTT. Encoded protein: CASSSGESTDTQYF.

The chain has TRBV5-1 and TRBJ1-4; TRBD1 aligns across 7 bases. The CDR3 totals 13 residues. V trimming: 5 bases; J trimming: 9 bases; junction bases outside the gene matches: 7. Per germline, CDR1 SGHRS and CDR2 YFSETQ. The CDR3 DNA reads as TGCGCCAGCAGGCAAGACAGGGCACAAAAACTGTTTTTT. Protein: CASRQDRAQKLFF.